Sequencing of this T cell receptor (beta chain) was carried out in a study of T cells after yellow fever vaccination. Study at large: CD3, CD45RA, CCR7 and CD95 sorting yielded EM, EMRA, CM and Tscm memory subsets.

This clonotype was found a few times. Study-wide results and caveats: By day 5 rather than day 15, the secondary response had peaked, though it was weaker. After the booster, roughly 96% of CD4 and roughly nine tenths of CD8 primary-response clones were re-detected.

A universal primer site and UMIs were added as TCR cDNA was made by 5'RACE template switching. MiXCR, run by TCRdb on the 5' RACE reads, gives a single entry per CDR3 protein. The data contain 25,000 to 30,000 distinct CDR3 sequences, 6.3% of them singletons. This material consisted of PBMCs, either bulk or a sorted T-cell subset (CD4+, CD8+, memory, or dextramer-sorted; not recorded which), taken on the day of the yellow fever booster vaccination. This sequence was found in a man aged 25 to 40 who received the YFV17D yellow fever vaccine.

CDR3 residues: CASSIKVTGRGHFQPQHF. The CDR3, as DNA: TGCGCCAGCAGCATCAAGGTAACGGGCAGGGGGCATTTCCAGCCCCAGCATTTT. The chain links TRBV4-3 to TRBJ1-5, with 8 bases aligning to TRBD1. V lost 5 bases and J lost 7; bases outside the gene matches: 19. The CDR3 runs 18 residues. In germline, CDR1 is LGHNA, CDR2 YSLEER.